The 20 T cell receptor beta chains presented below share a single source sample, sequenced in a study of T cell responses to AZD1222 COVID-19 vaccine. Using immunoSEQ multiplex PCR, the repertoire was profiled, and TCRdb retains in-frame clones only, with some absent. This repertoire shows about 130,000 clones, around 92% found once; its top ten account for 4.2%. The sequencing used peripheral blood, collected on day 0 of AZD1222 vaccination. These receptors were collected from an adult in good health.

The genes are TRBV5-1 and TRBJ1-5; possible D gene TRBD1, 5 bases. The V and J ends lost 4 bases and 1 base respectively, with 21 bases between them. The CDR3 runs to 18 residues. Germline lookup yields CDR1 SGHRS and CDR2 YFSETQ. CDR3 amino acids: CASSPRGVSGRSNQPQHF. CDR3 sequence (DNA): TGCGCCAGCAGCCCTCGGGGGGTCTCGGGTAGGAGCAATCAGCCCCAGCATTTT.

The chain couples TRBV30 to TRBJ1-4, with 7 bases identical to TRBD1. The ends lost 5 bases at V and 2 bases at J; junction bases unmatched: 11. There are 16 residues in the CDR3. Germline lookup yields CDR1 GTSNPN and CDR2 SVGIG (reference sequence). The CDR3: CAWGLSGGKTNEKLFF. CDR3 coding DNA: TGTGCCTGGGGTCTATCAGGGGGAAAGACTAATGAAAAACTGTTTTTT.

The V call is TRBV5-4, the J call TRBJ2-7; 11 nucleotides match TRBD2. Germline CDR1 and CDR2: SGHNT and YYREEE (reference sequence). The CDR3 is 16 amino acids. J was trimmed by 2 bases and V by 4 bases; bases with no gene match: 8. This CDR3 reads CASSRKLAGGTYEQYF. The CDR3 DNA sequence: TGTGCCAGCAGCCGGAAGCTAGCGGGGGGAACCTACGAGCAGTACTTC.

This chain links TRBV28 with TRBJ1-1, with TRBD1 as a possible D gene (5 bases). This CDR3 contains 12 residues. Germline V gives CDR1 MDHEN, CDR2 SYDVKM. DNA for the CDR3: TGTGCGGGGATCGGGAGGGGCACTGAAGCTTTCTTT. As protein: CAGIGRGTEAFF. Looking up the rest from reference TRBV28 and TRBJ1-1 gives the full variable domain: DVKVTQSSRYLVKRTGEKVFLECVQDMDHENMFWYRQDPGLGLRLIYFSYDVKMKEKGDIPEGYSVSREKKERFSLILESASTNQTSMYLCAGIGRGTEAFFGQGTRLTVV.

J is TRBJ1-2 and V is TRBV25-1; weak D call: TRBD1 (5 bases). Trimming removed 7 bases from V and 5 bases from J, with 11 bases in between. CDR1 is MGHDK, CDR2 SYGVNS, per germline. The length of the CDR3 is 12 residues. CDR3 nucleotides: TGTGCCAGCATGTCAGGGCTTTATGGCTACACCTTC. Residues: CASMSGLYGYTF.

The chain couples TRBV3-1 (or the pseudogene TRBV3-2) to TRBJ1-1; maybe TRBD1 (5 bases). CDR3 length: 15 residues. The V and J ends lost 0 bases and 4 bases respectively, with 12 bases between them. Germline assignment: CDR1 LGHDT and CDR2 YNNKEL (reference sequence). CDR3 region: CASSQDSWDVTEAFF. The CDR3 region has the DNA TGTGCCAGCAGCCAAGACTCGTGGGACGTCACTGAAGCTTTCTTT.

The chain carries TRBV18 and TRBJ1-5; maybe TRBD1 (5 bases). Germline CDR1 is KGHSH and CDR2 is LQKENI. CDR3 length: 13 residues. The V gene lost 8 bases and the J gene lost 4 bases, with 12 bases spanning the gap. The CDR3 here is CASGEAGNQPQHF. The CDR3 bases are TGTGCCAGCGGGGAGGCAGGGAATCAGCCCCAGCATTTT.

The chain has TRBV11-2 and TRBJ2-1, with TRBD2 identical over 11 bases. The germline V gene encodes CDR1 SGHAT and CDR2 FQNNGV. The CDR3 loop spans 17 amino acids. The trim removed 3 bases at V and 7 bases at J, leaving 11 bases unmatched. In DNA, the CDR3 is TGTGCCAGCAGCTTCCCCCCCCGACTAGCGGGAAATAATGAGCAGTTCTTC. Encoded protein: CASSFPPRLAGNNEQFF.

The gene calls are TRBV28 and TRBJ2-7, with a weak D call TRBD2 (6 bases). CDR3 length equals 15 residues. The ends were cut back, 3 bases at V and 12 bases at J, with 24 bases in the middle. Germline assignment: CDR1 MDHEN and CDR2 SYDVKM. CDR3 bases: TGTGCCAGCAGTTTCGGGGGTTTTAAATCCCCCTCGGGGTACTTC. Amino acids: CASSFGGFKSPSGYF.

The chain joins TRBV11-2 to TRBJ1-3, with 7 bases fitting TRBD1. The V gene end was trimmed by 5 bases and the J gene end by 7 bases; junction bases not matched to a gene: 11. This CDR3 is 15 amino acids long. Per germline, CDR1 SGHAT and CDR2 FQNNGV. For the CDR3, the DNA is TGTGCCAGCAGCCGGGCAGGGGGAGAACGGAACACCATATATTTT. Its protein is CASSRAGGERNTIYF.

The genes are TRBV19 and TRBJ1-2, with D perhaps TRBD1 (6 bases). Trimming left V 4 bases short and J 14 bases short, with 20 bases between. This CDR3 region has 13 residues. Germline CDR1 reads LNHDA; CDR2 reads SQIVND (reference sequence). The DNA of the CDR3 is TGTGCCAGTAGTAACCCTCCCCGACAGGCTGAAACCTTC. Amino acid sequence: CASSNPPRQAETF.

This clone was picked up one time. V and J are TRBV19 and TRBJ2-7; 9 bases map to TRBD2. The CDR3 runs 16 residues. V lost 4 bases to trimming and J lost 3 bases; unmatched junction nucleotides: 10. Germline V gene lookup returns CDR1 LNHDA and CDR2 SQIVND (reference sequence). CDR3 nucleotide sequence: TGTGCCAGTAGTAAAAGACGCGGGGGGGATTTCTACGAGCAGTACTTC. Its translation is CASSKRRGGDFYEQYF.

The rearrangement joins TRBV29-1 to TRBJ2-7; D ambiguous. The CDR3 spans 15 residues. CDR1 is SQVTM, CDR2 ANQGSEA, per germline. Trimming cost V 7 bases and J 1 base, with 20 bases left between them. This chain's CDR3 is CSACNAEFGSYEQYF. CDR3 nucleotides: TGCAGCGCCTGTAACGCCGAGTTTGGGTCCTACGAGCAGTACTTC.

This clone was counted between two and nine times. The chain combines TRBV5-1 with TRBJ1-2; 9 nucleotides align to TRBD1. The trim removed 2 bases at V and 7 bases at J, leaving 6 bases unmatched. The CDR3 extends over 14 amino acids. Germline V CDR1 and CDR2: SGHRS, YFSETQ. CDR3 region: CASSLKGDRAGYTF. The CDR3 nucleotides read TGCGCCAGCAGCTTAAAAGGGGACAGGGCTGGCTACACCTTC.

The V gene is TRBV21-1, the J gene TRBJ1-2. TRBV21-1 represents a pseudogene. This CDR3 has 14 residues. CDR3: CASSKEGGPYGYTF. The CDR3 nucleotides read TGTGCCAGCAGCAAAGAGGGGGGACCTTATGGCTACACCTTC.

The chain couples TRBV7-9 to TRBJ1-1, with 10 bases that match TRBD1. Looked up from germline, CDR1 is SEHNR and CDR2 is FQNEAQ (reference sequence). The CDR3 covers 16 residues. V was pared by 2 bases and J by 4 bases, with 7 bases of the junction left unmatched. This CDR3 reads CASSLSTGGLGTEAFF. CDR3 in DNA: TGTGCCAGCAGCTTATCGACAGGGGGCCTTGGCACTGAAGCTTTCTTT. Supplemented by reference TRBV7-9 and TRBJ1-1, the full variable domain reads DTGVSQNPRHKITKRGQNVTFRCDPISEHNRLYWYRQTLGQGPEFLTYFQNEAQLEKSRLLSDRFSAERPKGSFSTLEIQRTEQGDSAMYLCASSLSTGGLGTEAFFGQGTRLTVV.

The chain links TRBV5-1 to TRBJ2-7; no reliable D call. With 2 bases removed from V and 6 bases from J, the gap between germline ends came to 15 bases. The CDR3 is made up of 14 amino acids. CDR1 SGHRS and CDR2 YFSETQ come from the germline V gene. Written as DNA, the CDR3 is TGCGCCAGCAGCTTCATGAGTAGATCCCCCGAGCAGTACTTC. Its translation is CASSFMSRSPEQYF.

V gene TRBV11-3 combines with J gene TRBJ2-1; tentative D call: TRBD1 (5 bases). There are 16 residues in the CDR3. In germline, CDR1 is SGHNT, CDR2 YENEEA. With 5 bases removed from V and 3 bases from J, the gap between germline ends came to 17 bases. CDR3 nucleotide sequence: TGTGCCAGCAGCGCATCTACAGGAAATAGCTACAATGAGCAGTTCTTC. It translates to CASSASTGNSYNEQFF. Together with reference TRBV11-3 and TRBJ2-1, the CDR3 gives the full variable domain: EAGVVQSPRYKIIEKKQPVAFWCNPISGHNTLYWYLQNLGQGPELLIRYENEEAVDDSQLPKDRFSAERLKGVDSTLKIQPAELGDSAVYLCASSASTGNSYNEQFFGPGTRLTVL.

This clone was counted a single time. The gene calls are TRBV4-2 and TRBJ2-3; TRBD2 agrees at 11 bases. The V gene's germline CDR1 is LGHNA and CDR2 YNFKEQ. The trim removed 6 bases at V and 3 bases at J, leaving 8 bases unmatched. This CDR3 region has 16 residues. The CDR3 DNA follows: TGTGCCAGCAGGTACACATCTAGCGGGGGGACAGATACGCAGTATTTT. This codes for CASRYTSSGGTDTQYF.

V usage is TRBV3-1 (or the pseudogene TRBV3-2) and J usage is TRBJ1-1; TRBD1 agrees at 7 bases. V dropped 4 bases and J dropped 4; count of bases not matched to a gene: 9. The CDR3 is 15 amino acids. CDR1 and CDR2 (germline): LGHDT, YNNKEL (reference sequence). DNA of the CDR3: TGTGCCAGCAGCCCGGCACAGGGGAAGGGCACTGAAGCTTTCTTT. It specifies CASSPAQGKGTEAFF.